This TCR beta chain comes out of a study of T-cell memory formation after mild COVID-19. The CDR3 is 14 residues long. Trimming removed 0 bases at V and 4 bases at J, with 10 bases between. The V gene's germline CDR1 is SGHRS and CDR2 YFSETQ. 5'RACE with constant-segment primers yielded barcoded, UMI-tagged TCR alpha and TCR beta cDNA libraries. Using its own MiXCR run on the 5' RACE reads, TCRdb lists one record per CDR3 protein. Found here are about 200,000 distinct CDR3 sequences, around 18% of them singletons; the top ten hold roughly 2.4%. The sequence was obtained from an adult woman who had mild COVID-19 (a few samples of this study predate the infection). Cell type and time point are not known. Sequenced material: PBMCs or a T cell subset sorted from them (not recorded which). The chain links TRBV5-1 to TRBJ2-5; D possibly matches TRBD1 or TRBD2 (6 bases each). The CDR3 nucleotides read TGCGCCAGCAGCTTGGATAGGGGGGCAGAGACCCAGTACTTC. It encodes CASSLDRGAETQYF.